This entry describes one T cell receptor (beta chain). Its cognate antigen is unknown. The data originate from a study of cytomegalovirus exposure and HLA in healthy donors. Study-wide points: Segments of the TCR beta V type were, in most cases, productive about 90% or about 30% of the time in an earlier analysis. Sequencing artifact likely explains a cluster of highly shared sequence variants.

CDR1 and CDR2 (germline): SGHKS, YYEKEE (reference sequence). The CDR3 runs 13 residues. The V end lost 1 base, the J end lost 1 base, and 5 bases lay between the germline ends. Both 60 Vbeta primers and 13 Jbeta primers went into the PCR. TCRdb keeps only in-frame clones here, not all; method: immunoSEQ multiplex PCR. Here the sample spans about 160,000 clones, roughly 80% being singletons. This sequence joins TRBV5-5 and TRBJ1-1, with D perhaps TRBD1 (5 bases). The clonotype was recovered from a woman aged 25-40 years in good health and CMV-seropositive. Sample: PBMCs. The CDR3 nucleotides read TGTGCCAGCAGCTTGCAGGGGAACACTGAAGCTTTCTTT. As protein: CASSLQGNTEAFF. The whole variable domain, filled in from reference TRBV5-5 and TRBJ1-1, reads DAGVTQSPTHLIKTRGQQVTLRCSPISGHKSVSWYQQVLGQGPQFIFQYYEKEERGRGNFPDRFSARQFPNYSSELNVNALLLGDSALYLCASSLQGNTEAFFGQGTRLTVV.